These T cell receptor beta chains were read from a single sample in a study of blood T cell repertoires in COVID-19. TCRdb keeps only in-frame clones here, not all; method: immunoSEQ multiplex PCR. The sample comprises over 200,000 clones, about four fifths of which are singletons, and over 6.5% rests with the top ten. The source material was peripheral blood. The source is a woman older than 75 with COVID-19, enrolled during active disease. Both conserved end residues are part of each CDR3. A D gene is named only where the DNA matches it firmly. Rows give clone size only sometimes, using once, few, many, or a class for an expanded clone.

cdr3_aa: CASSARGHSYEQYF
cdr3_nt: TGTGCCAGCAGTGCCAGGGGGCACTCCTACGAGCAGTACTTC
v_call: TRBV2
cdr3_length: 14
d_call: TRBD1
clone_size: many
j_call: TRBJ2-7

cdr3_aa: CASSRWASGGPQNTGELFF
cdr3_nt: TGTGCCAGCAGTAGGTGGGCTAGCGGGGGCCCACAGAACACCGGGGAGCTGTTTTTT
v_call: TRBV7-2
cdr3_length: 19
d_call: TRBD2
clone_size: NA
j_call: TRBJ2-2

cdr3_aa: CASSVRGASNTGELFF
cdr3_nt: TGTGCCAGCAGCGTACGGGGAGCCTCGAACACCGGGGAGCTGTTTTTT
v_call: TRBV9
cdr3_length: 16
d_call: NA
clone_size: NA
j_call: TRBJ2-2

cdr3_aa: CASSKDRGRYNEQFF
cdr3_nt: TGTGCCAGCAGCAAAGACAGGGGAAGATACAATGAGCAGTTCTTC
v_call: TRBV2
cdr3_length: 15
d_call: TRBD1
clone_size: NA
j_call: TRBJ2-1

cdr3_aa: CASSLGGKETQYF
cdr3_nt: TGTGCCAGCAGCTTAGGAGGGAAAGAGACCCAGTACTTC
v_call: TRBV7-8
cdr3_length: 13
d_call: NA
clone_size: NA
j_call: TRBJ2-5

cdr3_aa: CASRGGQGVYGYTF
cdr3_nt: TGTGCCAGCAGAGGCGGACAGGGTGTCTATGGCTACACCTTC
v_call: TRBV6-5
cdr3_length: 14
d_call: TRBD1
clone_size: NA
j_call: TRBJ1-2

cdr3_aa: CASSRTGGGANTGELFF
cdr3_nt: TGTGCCAGCAGCCGAACAGGAGGGGGGGCGAACACCGGGGAGCTGTTTTTT
v_call: TRBV16
cdr3_length: 17
d_call: NA
clone_size: once
j_call: TRBJ2-2

cdr3_aa: CASSAHRVPLDIQYF
cdr3_nt: TGTGCCAGCAGCGCCCACAGGGTCCCCTTGGACATTCAGTACTTC
v_call: TRBV21-1
cdr3_length: 15
d_call: NA
clone_size: NA
j_call: TRBJ2-4

cdr3_aa: CASSQSWGDQPQHF
cdr3_nt: TGTGCCAGCAGCCAATCTTGGGGGGATCAGCCCCAGCATTTT
v_call: TRBV3-1/TRBV3-2
cdr3_length: 14
d_call: NA
clone_size: NA
j_call: TRBJ1-5

cdr3_aa: CAVTGGGSYEQYF
cdr3_nt: TGTGCCGTAACAGGGGGAGGTTCCTACGAGCAGTACTTC
v_call: TRBV6-6
cdr3_length: 13
d_call: TRBD1
clone_size: NA
j_call: TRBJ2-7

cdr3_aa: CASSFEGVNTEAFF
cdr3_nt: TGTGCCAGCAGCTTCGAGGGGGTGAACACTGAAGCTTTCTTT
v_call: TRBV5-6
cdr3_length: 14
d_call: NA
clone_size: few
j_call: TRBJ1-1

cdr3_aa: CASSPSLTSIYEQFF
cdr3_nt: TGTGCCAGCAGCCCGTCCTTGACTAGTATCTATGAGCAGTTCTTC
v_call: TRBV7-3
cdr3_length: 15
d_call: NA
clone_size: NA
j_call: TRBJ2-1

cdr3_aa: CASSRDFTDTQYF
cdr3_nt: TGTGCCAGCAGCCGGGACTTCACAGATACGCAGTATTTT
v_call: TRBV14
cdr3_length: 13
d_call: NA
clone_size: NA
j_call: TRBJ2-3

cdr3_aa: CAISERGETQYF
cdr3_nt: TGTGCCATCAGTGAGAGAGGAGAGACCCAGTACTTC
v_call: TRBV10-3
cdr3_length: 12
d_call: NA
clone_size: NA
j_call: TRBJ2-5

cdr3_aa: CSVGRRSYNEQFF
cdr3_nt: TGCAGCGTTGGGCGGCGCTCCTACAATGAGCAGTTCTTC
v_call: TRBV29-1
cdr3_length: 13
d_call: NA
clone_size: NA
j_call: TRBJ2-1

cdr3_aa: CASSVGDISTGELFF
cdr3_nt: TGTGCCAGCAGCGTCGGGGACATTTCCACCGGGGAGCTGTTTTTT
v_call: TRBV9
cdr3_length: 15
d_call: NA
clone_size: NA
j_call: TRBJ2-2

cdr3_aa: CASSVGLAGGFQYF
cdr3_nt: TGTGCCAGCAGCGTCGGACTAGCGGGGGGGTTCCAGTACTTC
v_call: TRBV9
cdr3_length: 14
d_call: TRBD2
clone_size: NA
j_call: TRBJ2-5

cdr3_aa: CASSPPGVEGNQPQHF
cdr3_nt: TGTGCCAGCAGCCCACCGGGGGTGGAGGGCAATCAGCCCCAGCATTTT
v_call: TRBV7-9
cdr3_length: 16
d_call: NA
clone_size: NA
j_call: TRBJ1-5

cdr3_aa: CASGLVLGYGYTF
cdr3_nt: TGTGCTAGTGGTTTGGTACTAGGGTATGGCTACACCTTC
v_call: TRBV12-5
cdr3_length: 13
d_call: NA
clone_size: NA
j_call: TRBJ1-2

cdr3_aa: CASSTLAGLDTQYF
cdr3_nt: TGTGCCAGCAGCACATTAGCGGGGTTAGATACGCAGTATTTT
v_call: TRBV9
cdr3_length: 14
d_call: TRBD2
clone_size: NA
j_call: TRBJ2-3

cdr3_aa: CASSHPGTGVGNYGYTF
cdr3_nt: TGTGCCAGCAGCCATCCCGGGACAGGGGTCGGGAACTATGGCTACACCTTC
v_call: TRBV3-1/TRBV3-2
cdr3_length: 17
d_call: TRBD1
clone_size: NA
j_call: TRBJ1-2

cdr3_aa: CASSQAQLATHSYEQYF
cdr3_nt: TGCGCCAGCAGCCAAGCCCAACTAGCGACTCACTCCTACGAGCAGTACTTC
v_call: TRBV4-1
cdr3_length: 17
d_call: TRBD2
clone_size: NA
j_call: TRBJ2-7

cdr3_aa: CASSSRDRGPYNEQFF
cdr3_nt: TGTGCCAGCAGTTCCAGGGACAGGGGGCCATACAATGAGCAGTTCTTC
v_call: TRBV28
cdr3_length: 16
d_call: TRBD1
clone_size: NA
j_call: TRBJ2-1

cdr3_aa: CASSVTRGTGGGYGYTF
cdr3_nt: TGTGCCAGCAGTGTAACGAGGGGGACAGGGGGTGGCTATGGCTACACCTTC
v_call: TRBV6-1
cdr3_length: 17
d_call: TRBD1
clone_size: NA
j_call: TRBJ1-2

cdr3_aa: CASSQDGARGFDGYIF
cdr3_nt: TGTGCCAGCAGCCAAGATGGGGCCAGGGGATTTGATGGCTACATCTTC
v_call: TRBV4-2
cdr3_length: 16
d_call: NA
clone_size: NA
j_call: TRBJ1-2

cdr3_aa: CASSSRQFGLADTGELFF
cdr3_nt: TGTGCCAGCAGCTCCCGCCAGTTCGGACTAGCGGACACCGGGGAGCTGTTTTTT
v_call: TRBV11-3
cdr3_length: 18
d_call: TRBD2
clone_size: NA
j_call: TRBJ2-2

cdr3_aa: CASSKQGTGNTIYF
cdr3_nt: TGCGCCAGCAGCAAACAGGGCACTGGAAACACCATATATTTT
v_call: TRBV5-1
cdr3_length: 14
d_call: NA
clone_size: NA
j_call: TRBJ1-3

cdr3_aa: CASSLGAGRGVEEQYF
cdr3_nt: TGCGCCAGCAGCTTGGGAGCCGGGAGGGGGGTAGAAGAGCAGTACTTC
v_call: TRBV5-1
cdr3_length: 16
d_call: TRBD2
clone_size: NA
j_call: TRBJ2-7

cdr3_aa: CASSEGTGPNTEAFF
cdr3_nt: TGTGCCAGCAGTGAAGGGACAGGCCCGAACACTGAAGCTTTCTTT
v_call: TRBV6-1
cdr3_length: 15
d_call: TRBD1
clone_size: NA
j_call: TRBJ1-1

cdr3_aa: CASRAYRANYGYTF
cdr3_nt: TGTGCCAGCAGGGCATACAGGGCGAACTATGGCTACACCTTC
v_call: TRBV2
cdr3_length: 14
d_call: NA
clone_size: NA
j_call: TRBJ1-2

cdr3_aa: CATSTKPNTEAFF
cdr3_nt: TGTGCCACCTCGACAAAGCCGAACACTGAAGCTTTCTTT
v_call: TRBV6-5
cdr3_length: 13
d_call: NA
clone_size: NA
j_call: TRBJ1-1

cdr3_aa: CASTSRGLDEKLFF
cdr3_nt: TGTGCCAGCACCTCCAGGGGGCTTGATGAAAAACTGTTTTTT
v_call: TRBV2
cdr3_length: 14
d_call: TRBD1
clone_size: NA
j_call: TRBJ1-4

cdr3_aa: CASSEAVGRQFF
cdr3_nt: TGTGCCAGCAGTGAAGCGGTGGGGCGGCAGTTCTTC
v_call: TRBV6-1
cdr3_length: 12
d_call: NA
clone_size: once
j_call: TRBJ2-1

cdr3_aa: CASSGYVSGDLYQETQYF
cdr3_nt: TGCGCCAGCAGCGGTTACGTTAGCGGGGATTTATACCAAGAGACCCAGTACTTC
v_call: TRBV5-1
cdr3_length: 18
d_call: TRBD2
clone_size: once
j_call: TRBJ2-5

cdr3_aa: CASSLLADLENIQYF
cdr3_nt: TGTGCCAGCAGCCTCTTAGCGGACCTTGAAAACATTCAGTACTTC
v_call: TRBV7-9
cdr3_length: 15
d_call: NA
clone_size: NA
j_call: TRBJ2-4

cdr3_aa: CASSTGLAGGDTQYF
cdr3_nt: TGTGCCAGCAGCACGGGACTAGCGGGGGGCGATACGCAGTATTTT
v_call: TRBV6-5
cdr3_length: 15
d_call: TRBD2
clone_size: NA
j_call: TRBJ2-3

cdr3_aa: CASSLEANTEAFF
cdr3_nt: TGCGCCAGCAGCTTGGAAGCGAACACTGAAGCTTTCTTT
v_call: TRBV5-1
cdr3_length: 13
d_call: NA
clone_size: NA
j_call: TRBJ1-1

cdr3_aa: CASSLKGASTEAFF
cdr3_nt: TGCGCCAGCAGCTTGAAAGGGGCGAGCACTGAAGCTTTCTTT
v_call: TRBV5-1
cdr3_length: 14
d_call: NA
clone_size: NA
j_call: TRBJ1-1

cdr3_aa: CASSLAGEAYGTQYF
cdr3_nt: TGTGCCAGCAGTTTAGCGGGAGAGGCATACGGTACGCAGTATTTT
v_call: TRBV28
cdr3_length: 15
d_call: TRBD2
clone_size: NA
j_call: TRBJ2-3

cdr3_aa: CATGETGRNSPLHF
cdr3_nt: TGTGCCACAGGGGAGACAGGTCGAAATTCACCCCTCCACTTT
v_call: TRBV6-6
cdr3_length: 14
d_call: NA
clone_size: NA
j_call: TRBJ1-6

cdr3_aa: CTSSQERARSHSGGYYEQYF
cdr3_nt: TGCACCAGCAGCCAAGAACGGGCTCGATCTCATAGCGGGGGGTACTACGAGCAGTACTTC
v_call: TRBV1
cdr3_length: 20
d_call: NA
clone_size: NA
j_call: TRBJ2-7

cdr3_aa: CASTREGRTGGITEAFF
cdr3_nt: TGTGCCAGTACCCGAGAGGGTAGGACAGGGGGCATTACTGAAGCTTTCTTT
v_call: TRBV2
cdr3_length: 17
d_call: TRBD1
clone_size: NA
j_call: TRBJ1-1

cdr3_aa: CASSLDGGTGVYGYTF
cdr3_nt: TGTGCCAGCAGCTTAGATGGCGGGACAGGGGTCTATGGCTACACCTTC
v_call: TRBV11-2
cdr3_length: 16
d_call: TRBD1
clone_size: once
j_call: TRBJ1-2

cdr3_aa: CASNGQGAEETQYF
cdr3_nt: TGTGCCAGCAATGGACAGGGGGCCGAAGAGACCCAGTACTTC
v_call: TRBV2
cdr3_length: 14
d_call: TRBD1
clone_size: few
j_call: TRBJ2-5

cdr3_aa: CASSPGGTLQETQYF
cdr3_nt: TGCGCCAGCAGCCCAGGTGGGACTTTACAAGAGACCCAGTACTTC
v_call: TRBV4-1
cdr3_length: 15
d_call: NA
clone_size: NA
j_call: TRBJ2-5

cdr3_aa: CASSPLGQSTDTQYF
cdr3_nt: TGTGCCAGCTCACCACTGGGACAGAGCACAGATACGCAGTATTTT
v_call: TRBV18
cdr3_length: 15
d_call: TRBD1
clone_size: NA
j_call: TRBJ2-3

cdr3_aa: CASSSAGGNQPQHF
cdr3_nt: TGTGCCAGTAGTTCAGCGGGAGGAAATCAGCCCCAGCATTTT
v_call: TRBV19
cdr3_length: 14
d_call: NA
clone_size: NA
j_call: TRBJ1-5

cdr3_aa: CASLPPLGRGMEDTIYF
cdr3_nt: TGTGCCAGTTTGCCCCCCTTGGGACGGGGGATGGAGGACACCATATATTTT
v_call: TRBV28
cdr3_length: 17
d_call: NA
clone_size: NA
j_call: TRBJ1-3

cdr3_aa: CSVEDRGKTGANYGYTF
cdr3_nt: TGCAGCGTTGAAGATCGGGGAAAGACAGGGGCTAACTATGGCTACACCTTC
v_call: TRBV29-1
cdr3_length: 17
d_call: TRBD1
clone_size: NA
j_call: TRBJ1-2

cdr3_aa: CASSYGTGMNTEAFF
cdr3_nt: TGTGCCAGCAGTTACGGGACAGGGATGAACACTGAAGCTTTCTTT
v_call: TRBV3-1/TRBV3-2
cdr3_length: 15
d_call: TRBD1
clone_size: few
j_call: TRBJ1-1